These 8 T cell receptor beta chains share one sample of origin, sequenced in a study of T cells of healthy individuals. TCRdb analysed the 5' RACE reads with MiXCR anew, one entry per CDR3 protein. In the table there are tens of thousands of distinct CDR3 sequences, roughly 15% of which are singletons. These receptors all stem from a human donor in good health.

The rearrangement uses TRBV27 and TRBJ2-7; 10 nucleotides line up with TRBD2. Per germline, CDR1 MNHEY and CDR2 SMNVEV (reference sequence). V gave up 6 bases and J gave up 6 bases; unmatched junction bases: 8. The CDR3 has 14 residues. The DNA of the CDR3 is TGTGCCAGCAGGTCAGGAACTAGCGGGACCGAGCAGTACTTC. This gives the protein CASRSGTSGTEQYF.

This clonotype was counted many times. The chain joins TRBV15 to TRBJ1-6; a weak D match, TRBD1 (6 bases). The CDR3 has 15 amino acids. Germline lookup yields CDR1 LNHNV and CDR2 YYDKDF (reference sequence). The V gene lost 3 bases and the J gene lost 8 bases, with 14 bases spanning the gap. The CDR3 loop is CATSRGHRVDSPLHF. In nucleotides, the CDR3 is TGTGCCACCAGCAGGGGTCACAGGGTCGATTCACCCCTCCACTTT.

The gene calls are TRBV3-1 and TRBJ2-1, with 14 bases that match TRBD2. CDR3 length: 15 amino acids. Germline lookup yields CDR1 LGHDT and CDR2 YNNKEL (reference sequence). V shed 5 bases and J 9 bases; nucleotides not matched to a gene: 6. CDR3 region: CASSKGLAGAPEQFF. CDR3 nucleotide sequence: TGTGCCAGCAGCAAGGGACTAGCGGGAGCTCCTGAGCAGTTCTTC.

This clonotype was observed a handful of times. CDR3 bases: TGTGCCAGCAGACCCCAAGGGAGTCAGCCCCAGCATTTT. Amino acid sequence: CASRPQGSQPQHF. V is TRBV6-1 and J is TRBJ1-5, with D hard to call. Germline V gene lookup returns CDR1 MNHNS and CDR2 SASEGT. Trimming removed 6 bases from V and 6 bases from J, with 12 bases in between. The CDR3 is 13 amino acids.

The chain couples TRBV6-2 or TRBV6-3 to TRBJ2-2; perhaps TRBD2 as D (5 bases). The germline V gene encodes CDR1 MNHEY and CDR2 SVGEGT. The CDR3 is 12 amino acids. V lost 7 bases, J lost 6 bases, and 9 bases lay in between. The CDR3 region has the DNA TGTGCCAGCATCAACGGGGCCGGGGAGCTGTTTTTT. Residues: CASINGAGELFF.

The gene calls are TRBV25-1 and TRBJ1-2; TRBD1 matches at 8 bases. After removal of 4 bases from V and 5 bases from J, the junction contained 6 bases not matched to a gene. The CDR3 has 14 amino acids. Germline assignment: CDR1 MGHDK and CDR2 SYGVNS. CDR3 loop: CASSGAGTGYGYTF. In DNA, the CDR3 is TGTGCCAGCAGTGGAGCCGGGACAGGATATGGCTACACCTTC.

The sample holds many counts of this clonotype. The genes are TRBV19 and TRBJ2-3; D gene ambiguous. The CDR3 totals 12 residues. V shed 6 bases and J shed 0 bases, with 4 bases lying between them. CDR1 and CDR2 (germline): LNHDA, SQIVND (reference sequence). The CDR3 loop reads CASSQSTDTQYF. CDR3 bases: TGTGCCAGTAGCCAAAGCACAGATACGCAGTATTTT.

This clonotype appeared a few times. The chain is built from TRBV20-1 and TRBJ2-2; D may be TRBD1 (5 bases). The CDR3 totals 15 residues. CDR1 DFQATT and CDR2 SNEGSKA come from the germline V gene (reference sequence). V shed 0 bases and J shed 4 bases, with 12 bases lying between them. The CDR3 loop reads CSARDYSRVTGELFF. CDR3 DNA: TGCAGTGCTAGAGATTATAGCAGGGTCACCGGGGAGCTGTTTTTT.